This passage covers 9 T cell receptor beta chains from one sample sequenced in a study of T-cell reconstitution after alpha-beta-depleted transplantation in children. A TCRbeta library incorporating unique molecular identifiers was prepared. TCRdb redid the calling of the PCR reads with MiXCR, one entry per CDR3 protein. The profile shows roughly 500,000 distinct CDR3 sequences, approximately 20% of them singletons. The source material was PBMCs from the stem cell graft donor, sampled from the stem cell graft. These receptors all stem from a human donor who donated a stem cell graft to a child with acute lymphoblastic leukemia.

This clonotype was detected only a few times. CDR3 DNA: TGCGCCAGCAGCTTGGCCAGGGGGCGCGTGGATGAGCAGTTCTTC. The encoded protein is CASSLARGRVDEQFF. The genes are TRBV5-1 and TRBJ2-1; the match to TRBD1 covers 8 bases. Germline CDR1 and CDR2: SGHRS and YFSETQ. V dropped 0 bases and J dropped 8; count of bases not matched to a gene: 7. The length of the CDR3 is 15 residues.

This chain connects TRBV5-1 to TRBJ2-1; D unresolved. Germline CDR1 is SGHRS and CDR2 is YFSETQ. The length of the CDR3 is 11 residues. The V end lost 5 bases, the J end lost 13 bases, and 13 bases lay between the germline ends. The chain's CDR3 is CASSTGPQQFF. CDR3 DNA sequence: TGCGCCAGCAGTACCGGGCCGCAACAGTTCTTC.

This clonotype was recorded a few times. The CDR3 nucleotides read TGTGCCAGCAGCCCCAATCCAGTCGGTGAGCAGTTCTTC. This encodes CASSPNPVGEQFF. The chain links TRBV7-3 to TRBJ2-1; the D is unclear. V was pared by 5 bases and J by 9 bases, with 14 bases between. The CDR3 sequence is 13 residues long. CDR1 is SGHTA, CDR2 FQGTGA, per germline. The variable domain in full, with the rest retrieved from reference TRBV7-3 and TRBJ2-1, is GAGVSQTPSNKVTEKGKYVELRCDPISGHTALYWYRQSLGQGPEFLIYFQGTGAADDSGLPNDRFFAVRPEGSVSTLKIQRTERGDSAVYLCASSPNPVGEQFFGPGTRLTVL.

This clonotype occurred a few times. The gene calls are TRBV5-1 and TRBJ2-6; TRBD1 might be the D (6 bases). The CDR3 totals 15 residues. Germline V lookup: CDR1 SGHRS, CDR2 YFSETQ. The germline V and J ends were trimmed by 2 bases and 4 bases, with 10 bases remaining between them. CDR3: CASSLQGPGANVLTF. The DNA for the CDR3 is TGCGCCAGCAGCTTACAGGGCCCCGGGGCCAACGTCCTGACTTTC.

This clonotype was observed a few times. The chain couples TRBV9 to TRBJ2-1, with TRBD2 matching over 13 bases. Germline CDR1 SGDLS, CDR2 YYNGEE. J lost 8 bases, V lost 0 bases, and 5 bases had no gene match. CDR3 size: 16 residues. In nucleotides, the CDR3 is TGTGCCAGCAGCGTAGGCGGACTAGCGGGAGTCCATGAGCAGTTCTTC. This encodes CASSVGGLAGVHEQFF.

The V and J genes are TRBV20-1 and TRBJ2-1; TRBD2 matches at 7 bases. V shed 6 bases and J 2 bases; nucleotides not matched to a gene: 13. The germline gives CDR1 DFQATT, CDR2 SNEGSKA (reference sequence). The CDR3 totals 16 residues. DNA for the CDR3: TGCAGTGCAAGTATACTAGGGCGGGAGCCCTACAATGAGCAGTTCTTC. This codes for CSASILGREPYNEQFF.

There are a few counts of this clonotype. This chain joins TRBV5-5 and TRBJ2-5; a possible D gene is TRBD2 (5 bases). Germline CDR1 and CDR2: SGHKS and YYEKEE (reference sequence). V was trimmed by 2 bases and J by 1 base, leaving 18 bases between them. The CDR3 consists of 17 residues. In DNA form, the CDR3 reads TGTGCCAGCAGCTTCGTCCCGGGATTAACGATCCAAGAGACCCAGTACTTC. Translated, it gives CASSFVPGLTIQETQYF.

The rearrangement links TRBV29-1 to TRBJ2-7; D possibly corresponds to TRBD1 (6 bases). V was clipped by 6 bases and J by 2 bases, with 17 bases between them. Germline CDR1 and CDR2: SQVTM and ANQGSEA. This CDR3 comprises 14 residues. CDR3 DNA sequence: TGCAGCGTATCACCCGACAGGCCCCCCTACGAGCAGTACTTC. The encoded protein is CSVSPDRPPYEQYF.

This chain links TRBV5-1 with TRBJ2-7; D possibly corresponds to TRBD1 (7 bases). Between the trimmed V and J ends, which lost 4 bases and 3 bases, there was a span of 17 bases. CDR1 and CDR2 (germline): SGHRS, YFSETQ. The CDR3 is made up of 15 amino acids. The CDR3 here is CASSGGTVGSYEQYF. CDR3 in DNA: TGCGCCAGCAGCGGCGGGACAGTGGGAAGCTACGAGCAGTACTTC.